This is a list of T cell receptor beta chains from one sample in a study of T cell repertoires and HLA-DP antigens. Which antigens these TCRs recognize remains unknown. Only in-frame clones appear in the TCRdb table, and some are missing; sequencing was by immunoSEQ multiplex PCR. The repertoire holds about 110,000 clones, approximately 92% seen once, with approximately 0.25% in the top ten. Sequences were obtained from CD4+ T cells from PBMCs. Every receptor here comes from a woman aged 18 to 35 in good health and CMV-seronegative. The CDR3 runs from the conserved cysteine through the conserved F or W. Size tells how often a clone was seen (once, few, many) or the class of an expanded clone, and some rows leave it out.

J | V | size | CDR3
TRBJ2-1 | TRBV6-4 | - | CASSAAGGYEQFF
TRBJ2-4 | TRBV4-3 | - | CASSQDKSGGAVGKNIQYF
TRBJ2-7 | TRBV10-3 | - | CAIGLAAYEQYF
TRBJ2-6 | TRBV30 | - | CAWSVSSGANVLTF
TRBJ1-1 | TRBV9 | once | CASRGALNTEAFF
TRBJ1-4 | TRBV5-1 | - | CASSPGGGNEKLFF
TRBJ1-4 | TRBV2 | once | CASSLQQATNEKLFF
TRBJ1-3 | TRBV9 | once | CASSVFVQGRGNTIYF
TRBJ1-4 | TRBV4-3 | - | CASRAKGGSNEKLFF
TRBJ1-5 | TRBV6-5 | few | CASSARLGDQPQHF
TRBJ1-1 | TRBV19 | - | CASSRASQNTEAFF
TRBJ2-5 | TRBV5-1 | once | CASSLVLAGEETQYF
TRBJ1-1 | TRBV7-9 | once | CASSLALNTEAFF
TRBJ2-5 | TRBV27 | - | CASRTLAGRSQETQYF
TRBJ2-5 | TRBV7-6 | - | CASSLARTGSRPQETQYF
TRBJ2-1 | TRBV5-1 | - | CASSRTGGPYNEQFF
TRBJ1-4 | TRBV7-9 | - | CASSLGITRQGKDEKLFF
TRBJ1-1 | TRBV7-2 | - | CASSLTGYMNTEAFF
TRBJ2-1 | TRBV2 | - | CASSEAVGGEQFF
TRBJ1-2 | TRBV10-3 | - | CAISESIVPRSRLYGYTF
TRBJ1-5 | TRBV19 | - | CASSITRAGYSQPQHF
TRBJ2-3 | TRBV7-8 | - | CASSSSWGGGTDTQYF
TRBJ2-3 | TRBV5-1 | - | CASSSDSSTDTQYF
TRBJ2-6 | TRBV5-1 | - | CASSLEPSGANVLTF
TRBJ2-5 | TRBV19 | - | CASTDRGSQETQYF
TRBJ1-3 | TRBV9 | - | CASSVLGSGNTIYF
TRBJ1-3 | TRBV27 | - | CASSSIRSGNTIYF
TRBJ2-3 | TRBV11-2 | - | CASSLVTPRGGTDTQYF
TRBJ2-2 | TRBV9 | - | CASSVGGGGDPTGELFF
TRBJ2-1 | TRBV19 | - | CASRVSGTSGRGEQFF
TRBJ1-1 | TRBV10-1 | - | CASFFFQGRKNTEAFF
TRBJ1-5 | TRBV28 | - | CASSSIFKPGQGSNQPQHF
TRBJ1-1 | TRBV10-3 | once | CAISATGGTEAFF
TRBJ2-7 | TRBV11-2 | - | CASSHRLAGGRYEQYF
TRBJ1-1 | TRBV9 | - | CASSVVTNTEAFF
TRBJ1-1 | TRBV18 | - | CASSPPSGGNTEAFF
TRBJ2-7 | TRBV6-5 | - | CATGQGHEQYF
TRBJ1-2 | TRBV19 | - | CASIKASNYGYTF
TRBJ2-7 | TRBV9 | - | CASSVGRESSYEQYF
TRBJ1-5 | TRBV18 | - | CASSLGGQGNQPQHF
TRBJ2-1 | TRBV9 | - | CASSVAGDEQFF
TRBJ2-1 | TRBV19 | - | CASSMPGDAVNEQFF
TRBJ1-1 | TRBV6-1 | - | CASTRLAMNTEAFF
TRBJ1-2 | TRBV18 | - | CASSPLGQGAKLYGYTF
TRBJ2-2 | TRBV4-1 | - | CASSQFRQGTRTGELFF
TRBJ1-6 | TRBV5-1 | - | CASRTGDTNSPLHF
TRBJ2-3 | TRBV30 | - | CAWSVSLLPTDTQYF
TRBJ2-7 | TRBV29-1 | - | CSVDFSGQGSYEQYF